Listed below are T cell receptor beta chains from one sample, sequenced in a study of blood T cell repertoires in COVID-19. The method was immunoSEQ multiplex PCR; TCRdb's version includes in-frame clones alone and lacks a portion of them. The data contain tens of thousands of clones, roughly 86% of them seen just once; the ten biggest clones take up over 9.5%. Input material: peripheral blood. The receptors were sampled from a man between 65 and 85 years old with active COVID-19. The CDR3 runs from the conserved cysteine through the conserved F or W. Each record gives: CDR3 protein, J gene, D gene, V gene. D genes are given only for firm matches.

CDR3 protein: CSSTGAGGYTF
J gene: TRBJ1-2
D gene: TRBD1
V gene: TRBV20-1

CDR3 protein: CASRSTGFNGYTF
J gene: TRBJ1-2
D gene: TRBD1
V gene: TRBV6-5

CDR3 protein: CSVRDWTGKDYGYTF
J gene: TRBJ1-2
D gene: TRBD1
V gene: TRBV29-1

CDR3 protein: CASSQESGGVRNTGELFF
J gene: TRBJ2-2
D gene: -
V gene: TRBV14

CDR3 protein: CASSDGGQGLDEQYF
J gene: TRBJ2-7
D gene: TRBD1
V gene: TRBV25-1

CDR3 protein: CASSLSAGGKAYEQYF
J gene: TRBJ2-7
D gene: TRBD2
V gene: TRBV27

CDR3 protein: CASSAHRGDPSGANVLTF
J gene: TRBJ2-6
D gene: TRBD1
V gene: TRBV9

CDR3 protein: CATSDFYNEKLFF
J gene: TRBJ1-4
D gene: -
V gene: TRBV24-1

CDR3 protein: CASSLAPSPETQYF
J gene: TRBJ2-5
D gene: -
V gene: TRBV5-1

CDR3 protein: CASSPTGTGGSYTF
J gene: TRBJ1-2
D gene: TRBD1
V gene: TRBV9

CDR3 protein: CASSTRGRGVNTEAFF
J gene: TRBJ1-1
D gene: TRBD1
V gene: TRBV19

CDR3 protein: CSVGDFYEQYF
J gene: TRBJ2-7
D gene: -
V gene: TRBV29-1

CDR3 protein: CASSHRQGRGYTF
J gene: TRBJ1-2
D gene: TRBD1
V gene: TRBV7-9

CDR3 protein: CASSPSRRMNTEAFF
J gene: TRBJ1-1
D gene: -
V gene: TRBV7-9

CDR3 protein: CASSLAEANYGYTF
J gene: TRBJ1-2
D gene: -
V gene: TRBV5-1

CDR3 protein: CASSLDYRGPYEQYF
J gene: TRBJ2-7
D gene: TRBD1
V gene: TRBV11-2